Below, one TCR beta chain is given with its context. The data were obtained in a study of OX40 agonist ivuxolimab in advanced cancers. Libraries were prepared by immunoSEQ multiplex PCR; TCRdb keeps only in-frame clonotypes and omits some of them. Among 67,000 or so clones listed, approximately 86% were seen once. With V trimmed by 6 bases and J by 1 base, 5 bases remained unmatched. CDR1 MNHNY and CDR2 SVGAGI come from the germline V gene (reference sequence). This CDR3 region has 14 residues. This specimen consisted of CD4+ or CD8+ T cells sorted from blood, obtained in a trial of the OX40 agonist ivuxolimab. This clonotype was obtained from an adult with an advanced solid tumor such as melanoma, head and neck, liver or kidney cancer. The chain uses TRBV6-6 and TRBJ2-7; 8 nucleotides match TRBD2. The CDR3 loop is CASSRIAGSYEQYF. CDR3 coding DNA: TGTGCCAGCAGCCGAATAGCGGGGTCCTACGAGCAGTACTTC.